This T cell receptor beta chain was profiled in a study of blood T cell repertoires in COVID-19. The CDR3 contains 18 residues. Per the germline V gene, CDR1 is SEHNR and CDR2 is FQNEAQ (reference sequence). The V end lost 0 bases, the J end lost 5 bases, and 17 bases lay between the germline ends. Per the authors' pipeline: Researchers report that nucleated cell counts were estimated from reference gene primer amplification. The table came from immunoSEQ multiplex PCR; TCRdb's copy has only in-frame clones and leaves some out. That table is the source of V, J and clone size, and D and trimming were worked out from the DNA. The profile shows under 200,000 clones, roughly nine tenths of them singletons. This clone was counted between two and nine times.

V usage is TRBV7-9 and J usage is TRBJ1-6, with a weak D call TRBD1 (5 bases). This receptor was obtained from a man in his forties or fifties with acute or convalescent COVID-19. Sequencing was done on a sample of peripheral blood. This CDR3 reads CASSLALQGMSHNSPLHF. DNA for the CDR3: TGTGCCAGCAGCTTAGCACTTCAGGGAATGTCTCATAATTCACCCCTCCACTTT.